This note documents a single T cell receptor beta chain sequence. Vbeta (60) and Jbeta (13) primers were used in the PCR. Assay: immunoSEQ multiplex PCR; the TCRdb copy retains only in-frame clones and omits some. This repertoire shows around 140,000 clones, 75% to 85% found once; its top ten account for under 2%. The record originates from a study of cytomegalovirus exposure and HLA in healthy donors. Study-level information: Unique TCR beta sequences numbering some 120 million came from 150 million to 200 million T cells in an earlier analysis.

Between the trimmed V and J ends, which lost 4 bases and 0 bases, there was a span of 16 bases. Per germline, CDR1 SGHRS and CDR2 YFSETQ. This CDR3 region has 16 residues. The sequencing sample was made of PBMCs. The TCR sequence derives from a female donor in good health and CMV-seropositive. The rearrangement joins TRBV5-1 to TRBJ1-2, with a weak D call TRBD1 (6 bases). The CDR3 here is CASSQQGTESNYGYTF. In DNA form, the CDR3 reads TGCGCCAGCAGCCAGCAGGGGACGGAATCTAACTATGGCTACACCTTC.